The 11 T cell receptor beta chains reported below all come from one sample, sequenced in a study of radiation and T cells in renal cell carcinoma (dated by TCRdb to 2019 to 2021). What this sample's time point label stands for: baseline pretreatment blood. According to the study, the label for this sample's treatment or condition signals: 15 Gy SBRT to primary tumor, nephrectomy 4 weeks later. The library was produced with the immunoSEQ multiplex PCR assay. Sourced from immuneACCESS, this table was stored by TCRdb with only in-frame sequences that have V and J called. A share of the clones is absent; for the studies checked, an unresolved V gene accounts for under half, and the remainder has no known explanation. The sample records tens of thousands of clones, approximately 80% of which are singletons. The top ten hold less than 7% of the sample. The sample consisted of blood, taken from a patient whose treatment included radiotherapy and nephrectomy. The receptors here all came from a man aged 55 to 70 with renal cell carcinoma.

The V call is TRBV6-5, the J call TRBJ2-5; 8 nucleotides line up with TRBD1. Germline trimming cut 4 bases from V and 6 bases from J; bases unmatched to any gene: 10. The CDR3 sequence is 15 residues long. CDR1 and CDR2 from the germline V gene are MNHEY and SVGAGI. CDR3 nucleotide sequence: TGTGCCAGCAGTTTGAGACAGGGGCTCCGTCAGACCCAGTACTTC. This translates into CASSLRQGLRQTQYF.

J is TRBJ2-7 and V is TRBV18; the D call may be TRBD1 or TRBD2 (5 bases each). The V end lost 1 base, the J end lost 6 bases, and 10 bases lay between the germline ends. The germline V gene has CDR1 KGHSH and CDR2 LQKENI. This CDR3 region has 13 residues. The CDR3 DNA follows: TGTGCCAGCTCACCACGGGACCGCGCCGAGCAGTACTTC. It translates to CASSPRDRAEQYF.

This chain joins TRBV4-3 and TRBJ2-5; TRBD1 matches 8 bases. Germline V gives CDR1 LGHNA, CDR2 YSLEER. This CDR3 has 14 amino acids. V trimming: 4 bases; J trimming: 2 bases; junction bases outside the gene matches: 3. In nucleotides, the CDR3 is TGCGCCAGCAGCCGAGACAGGGGTCAAGAGACCCAGTACTTC. This gives the protein CASSRDRGQETQYF.

This chain uses TRBV6-1 with TRBJ1-5, with 10 bases aligning to TRBD1. Germline V gives CDR1 MNHNS, CDR2 SASEGT. Germline trimming cut 4 bases from V and 5 bases from J; bases unmatched to any gene: 2. This CDR3 has 14 amino acids. The CDR3 DNA reads as TGTGCCAGCAGTGGACAGGGGGCGGATCAGCCCCAGCATTTT. Translated, it gives CASSGQGADQPQHF.

In nucleotides, the CDR3 is TGTGCCAGCAGCTTGGCGGGACAGGGGTCCTATGGCTACACCTTC. Its translation: CASSLAGQGSYGYTF. The chain is built from TRBV5-5 and TRBJ1-2, with TRBD1 matching 10 bases. Germline values: CDR1 SGHKS, CDR2 YYEKEE (reference sequence). The ends lost 0 bases at V and 4 bases at J; junction bases unmatched: 3. This CDR3 spans 15 amino acids. Looking up the rest from reference TRBV5-5 and TRBJ1-2 gives the full variable domain: DAGVTQSPTHLIKTRGQQVTLRCSPISGHKSVSWYQQVLGQGPQFIFQYYEKEERGRGNFPDRFSARQFPNYSSELNVNALLLGDSALYLCASSLAGQGSYGYTFGSGTRLTVV.

The rearrangement joins TRBV21-1 to TRBJ1-4; the tabulated D call, TRBD1, remains unverified against the DNA. TRBV21-1 is a pseudogene. The CDR3 consists of 18 residues. The DNA of the CDR3 is TGTGCCAGCAGCACTTGGGACAGGGACCTTGGGTTTAATGAAAAACTGTTTTTT. Its protein is CASSTWDRDLGFNEKLFF.

This chain connects TRBV28 to TRBJ2-7, with D perhaps TRBD1 (6 bases). V lost 5 bases, J lost 4 bases, and 18 bases lay in between. Germline assignment: CDR1 MDHEN and CDR2 SYDVKM. CDR3 length equals 15 residues. CDR3 protein: CASSAIGDTLYEQYF. CDR3 coding DNA: TGTGCCAGCAGTGCAATAGGGGACACTTTATACGAGCAGTACTTC.

The chain carries TRBV4-1 and TRBJ2-7; no firm D call. The CDR3 is 16 amino acids. Germline V gene sequence: CDR1 MGHRA, CDR2 YSYEKL. V gave up 0 bases and J gave up 3 bases, with 15 bases separating them. The chain's CDR3 is CASSQDRAGSFYEQYF. In DNA form, the CDR3 reads TGCGCCAGCAGCCAAGATAGGGCTGGAAGCTTCTACGAGCAGTACTTC.

V and J are TRBV11-3 and TRBJ2-1; 10 bases are shared with TRBD1. Germline trimming cut 3 bases from V and 5 bases from J; bases unmatched to any gene: 7. The CDR3 loop spans 16 amino acids. CDR1 is SGHNT and CDR2 is YENEEA in the germline V gene. The CDR3 DNA reads as TGTGCCAGCAGCTTCGGCGGGACAGGGGATCACAATGAGCAGTTCTTC. Amino acids: CASSFGGTGDHNEQFF.

This chain uses TRBV14 with TRBJ2-2, with a tentative D call TRBD2 (5 bases). Deletions cut 1 base from V and 2 bases from J, with 11 bases between. Germline CDR1 reads SGHDN; CDR2 reads FVKESK. The CDR3 loop spans 16 amino acids. CDR3 bases: TGTGCCAGCAGCCAAGGGACTCCTACTAACACCGGGGAGCTGTTTTTT. Residues: CASSQGTPTNTGELFF.

This clone was found a few times. Distinct nucleotide sequences in the sample also encode this CDR3. The chain combines TRBV30 with TRBJ1-1; D is uncertain. This CDR3 region has 13 residues. The V end lost 0 bases, the J end lost 4 bases, and 9 bases lay between the germline ends. Per germline, CDR1 GTSNPN and CDR2 SVGIG (reference sequence). The CDR3 is CAWSVGPGTEAFF. CDR3 coding DNA: TGTGCCTGGAGTGTAGGCCCGGGCACTGAAGCTTTCTTT.